What follows describes a single TCR beta chain. The sample comes from a study of blood T cell repertoires in COVID-19. Across the whole study: Spain, Italy and the United States supplied samples that represented acute and convalescent COVID-19. PBMCs, B-cell-depleted T cells, or T cells provided the cDNA or gDNA that made up the material.

This CDR3 has 16 residues. V lost 5 bases to trimming and J lost 4 bases, with 19 bases between them. Germline CDR1 reads SNHLY; CDR2 reads FYNNEI. Per the authors' pipeline: Reference gene primer amplification in the assay estimated nucleated cell counts. Data came from immunoSEQ multiplex PCR; TCRdb stores just in-frame clones and leaves some out. Clone size and the V and J calls come from that table; the DNA yielded D and trimming. The profile shows 160,000 or so clones, approximately 86% of them singletons. Sequencing was done on a sample of peripheral blood. This sequence joins TRBV2 and TRBJ2-3, with D tentatively TRBD2 (7 bases). The source is a woman aged 55-70 years who had recovered from COVID-19. The CDR3 DNA follows: TGTGCCAGCAGTAGGGGGGGCGGACTAGTCGCAGATACGCAGTATTTT. It encodes CASSRGGGLVADTQYF. The variable domain in full, with the rest retrieved from reference TRBV2 and TRBJ2-3, is EPEVTQTPSHQVTQMGQEVILRCVPISNHLYFYWYRQILGQKVEFLVSFYNNEISEKSEIFDDQFSVERPDGSNFTLKIRSTKLEDSAMYFCASSRGGGLVADTQYFGPGTRLTVL.